This paragraph reports one TCR beta chain. Its antigen remains unidentified. The sample originates from a study of T cell repertoires in cytomegalovirus infection. Study at large: Based on public TCR beta signatures, there were indications of CMV infection and of a matching HLA type.

Findings of the study overall: Across the ex vivo response, the dominant clonotypes were HLA-C-restricted CMV-specific TCR beta clonotypes. Summed public TCR beta family frequency identified CMV carriers bearing the relevant HLA.

TCRdb fed the reads into MiXCR, producing one record per CDR3 protein. The sample includes a few hundred thousand distinct CDR3 sequences, 15% to 20% of them seen just once. Germline V gene lookup returns CDR1 DFQATT and CDR2 SNEGSKA (reference sequence). This CDR3 comprises 12 residues. The gene calls are TRBV20-1 and TRBJ2-3, with no clear D. This receptor was identified in a human donor in good health (CMV status not recorded). Some clones in this sample may be carry-over from other donors' samples. Sample: PBMCs. The CDR3 DNA sequence: TGCAGCCCTGCGCCGGGCACAGATACGCAGTATTTT. Protein sequence: CSPAPGTDTQYF.